The 29 T cell receptor beta chains below all came from one sample that was sequenced in a study of T-cell memory formation after mild COVID-19. TCRdb ran MiXCR on the 5' RACE reads and lists one entry per CDR3 protein. The sample has roughly 50,000 distinct CDR3 sequences; over 7.5% are singletons. The sequenced sample was PBMCs or a T cell subset sorted from them (not recorded which). The receptors were sampled from a man between 18 and 29 years old who had mild COVID-19 (a few samples of this study predate the infection). Cell type and time point are not known.

Remarks on this clonotype: A much larger clone lies one base from this, so it may be a read error. The chain joins TRBV6-6 to TRBJ2-5, with 8 bases that match TRBD2. The germline gives CDR1 MNHNY, CDR2 SVGAGI (reference sequence). The CDR3 is made up of 13 amino acids. V trimming: 8 bases; J trimming: 2 bases; junction bases outside the gene matches: 4. The CDR3 spells CASRAGGQETQYF. The CDR3 nucleotides read TGTGCCAGCCGGGCGGGGGGACAAGAGACCCAGTACTTC.

This clonotype was recorded at least ten times. The chain combines TRBV12-3 or TRBV12-4 with TRBJ2-1; TRBD1 agrees at 8 bases. The CDR3 spans 15 residues. The V gene end was trimmed by 6 bases and the J gene end by 9 bases; junction bases not matched to a gene: 13. The CDR3 DNA follows: TGTGCCAGCAGGAATCGACAGGGGAAGGGCCGTGAGCAGTTCTTC. It is translated as CASRNRQGKGREQFF.

This clonotype was detected ten times or more. The rearrangement joins TRBV5-1 to TRBJ2-7; D tentatively fits TRBD1 or TRBD2 (7 bases each). This CDR3 has 15 amino acids. Per germline, CDR1 SGHRS and CDR2 YFSETQ. Trimming stripped 4 bases from V and 6 bases from J, with 20 bases between. This chain's CDR3 is CASSGYGTAGREQYF. CDR3 coding DNA: TGCGCCAGCAGCGGATACGGGACAGCGGGGCGCGAGCAGTACTTC.

Note on this clonotype: At one boundary the junction diverges from the germline segment, which might be a read error. This chain links TRBV12-3 or TRBV12-4 with TRBJ2-5; 8 bases are a match to TRBD2. This CDR3 is 16 amino acids long. This chain's CDR3 is CACSFGGGGMGETQYF. The CDR3 DNA reads as TGTGCCTGCAGTTTTGGGGGCGGGGGGATGGGAGAGACCCAGTACTTC.

J is TRBJ2-3 and V is TRBV7-9, with 9 positions matching TRBD2. The length of the CDR3 is 17 residues. CDR1 is SEHNR and CDR2 is FQNEAQ in the germline V gene (reference sequence). Trimming at V came to 2 bases and at J to 2 bases, leaving 8 bases not matched to a gene. The CDR3 sequence: CASSLPRASGDTDTQYF. The CDR3 nucleotides are TGTGCCAGCAGCTTACCCCGGGCTAGCGGGGACACAGATACGCAGTATTTT.

There are a few counts of this clonotype. V is TRBV5-6 and J is TRBJ1-5; maybe TRBD1 (6 bases). The CDR3 extends over 14 amino acids. Germline-derived CDR1 and CDR2 are SGHDT and YYEEEE. The V end was cut by 4 bases, the J end by 3 bases, with 11 bases between. CDR3 region: CASSQGQFNQPQHF. Here the CDR3 DNA reads TGTGCCAGCAGCCAAGGACAGTTCAATCAGCCCCAGCATTTT.

The V and J genes are TRBV11-1 and TRBJ2-2, with 13 bases lining up with TRBD2. CDR3 length: 16 residues. Germline V gene data show CDR1 as SGHAT and CDR2 as FQDESV (reference sequence). J gave up 3 bases and V 5 bases, and 3 bases lay outside the gene matches. CDR3 region: CASSRTSGGDTGELFF. CDR3 coding DNA: TGTGCCAGCAGCCGGACTAGCGGGGGAGACACCGGGGAGCTGTTTTTT.

The sample holds many counts of this clonotype. CDR3 loop: CASSYSGSAYNSPLHF. CDR3 bases: TGTGCCAGCAGTTACTCAGGGTCGGCCTATAATTCACCCCTCCACTTT. The chain links TRBV6-5 to TRBJ1-6; D remains unclear. Trimming took 0 bases from V and 2 from J, leaving 8 bases between them. Germline V gene lookup returns CDR1 MNHEY and CDR2 SVGAGI. The CDR3 runs to 16 residues.

This clonotype was detected only a few times. The V gene is TRBV12-3 or TRBV12-4, the J gene TRBJ1-1; D remains unclear. Trimming took 4 bases from V and 1 from J, leaving 10 bases between them. The CDR3 runs to 14 residues. CDR3 sequence reads: CASSSGDSNTEAFF. As DNA, the CDR3 is TGTGCCAGCAGTTCTGGAGATTCGAACACTGAAGCTTTCTTT.

This clonotype was counted between two and nine times. The J gene is TRBJ1-2, the V gene TRBV10-3; D might be TRBD1 (5 bases). Deletions cut 8 bases from V and 8 bases from J, with 18 bases between. This CDR3 is built from 13 residues. The germline V gene has CDR1 ENHRY and CDR2 SYGVKD. The CDR3 bases are TGTGCCATCCAAGGGACCTCTTCGGCCGGCTACACCTTC. Its protein product is CAIQGTSSAGYTF.

The chain couples TRBV6-5 to TRBJ1-4; no firm D call. The CDR3 extends over 15 amino acids. The V gene lost 6 bases and the J gene lost 0 bases, with 11 bases spanning the gap. The germline CDR1 and CDR2 sequences are MNHEY and SVGAGI. CDR3 in amino acids: CASRKHGATNEKLFF. CDR3 nucleotides: TGTGCCAGCAGGAAACACGGTGCAACTAATGAAAAACTGTTTTTT.

J is TRBJ2-3 and V is TRBV5-4; TRBD1 or TRBD2 may be the D gene (6 bases each). There are 14 residues in the CDR3. Between the trimmed V and J ends, which lost 4 bases and 1 base, there was a span of 10 bases. Germline CDR1 SGHNT, CDR2 YYREEE (reference sequence). In nucleotides, the CDR3 is TGTGCCAGCAGCCCGGGGGCCCGCACAGATACGCAGTATTTT. Its translation is CASSPGARTDTQYF.

This clonotype came up a few times. V and J are TRBV7-8 and TRBJ1-2, with D hard to call. This CDR3 is built from 12 residues. V gave up 7 bases and J gave up 6 bases, with 12 bases separating them. In germline, CDR1 is SGHVS, CDR2 FQNEAQ. CDR3 amino acids: CASTGVRDGYTF. The CDR3 DNA follows: TGTGCCAGCACGGGAGTGAGGGATGGCTACACCTTC.

The table lists this clonotype with many counts. The chain combines TRBV6-5 with TRBJ2-3, with no clear D. Germline CDR1 reads MNHEY; CDR2 reads SVGAGI. V was cut by 6 bases and J by 5 bases, with 6 bases left in between. The CDR3 is 11 amino acids. CDR3 DNA: TGTGCCAGCAGGGTCAGAGATACGCAGTATTTT. It specifies CASRVRDTQYF.

This clonotype was seen more than once but under ten times. The J gene is TRBJ1-4, the V gene TRBV7-2; no definite D call. Trimming left V 2 bases short and J 5 bases short, with 6 bases between. Germline-derived CDR1 and CDR2 are SGHTA and FQGNSA. The CDR3 sequence is 13 residues long. CDR3 protein: CASSLLINEKLFF. The CDR3 coding sequence is TGTGCCAGCAGCTTATTAATCAATGAAAAACTGTTTTTT.

The chain employs TRBV7-9 and TRBJ1-4, with D maybe TRBD1 (6 bases). V lost 5 bases to trimming and J lost 0 bases, with 10 bases between them. This CDR3 comprises 15 residues. The V gene's germline CDR1 is SEHNR and CDR2 FQNEAQ (reference sequence). CDR3 residues: CASSTRQATNEKLFF. CDR3 DNA: TGTGCCAGCAGCACCCGACAGGCAACTAATGAAAAACTGTTTTTT.

This clonotype is medium-sized in the sample. J is TRBJ2-2 and V is TRBV20-1, with D perhaps matching TRBD2 (5 bases). Per germline, CDR1 DFQATT and CDR2 SNEGSKA (reference sequence). Trimming stripped 0 bases from V and 7 bases from J, with 15 bases between. This CDR3 contains 15 residues. The CDR3 spells CSARDPQREIGELFF. In nucleotides, the CDR3 is TGCAGTGCTAGAGATCCGCAAAGGGAGATCGGGGAGCTGTTTTTT.

The chain combines TRBV10-2 with TRBJ1-5; D is ambiguous. Germline V gene lookup returns CDR1 WSHSY and CDR2 SAAADI. The CDR3 has 15 residues. Trimming left V 3 bases short and J 0 bases short, with 9 bases between. CDR3 sequence reads: CASSDRLPSNQPQHF. DNA of the CDR3: TGCGCCAGCAGTGACCGACTCCCTAGCAATCAGCCCCAGCATTTT.

This rearrangement joins TRBV18 to TRBJ1-6, with 7 nucleotides matching TRBD1. V lost 2 bases to trimming and J lost 6 bases; unmatched junction nucleotides: 4. This CDR3 contains 15 residues. Germline assignment: CDR1 KGHSH and CDR2 LQKENI. CDR3 in amino acids: CASSPTGQINSPLHF. CDR3 bases: TGTGCCAGCTCACCAACGGGACAGATTAATTCACCCCTCCACTTT. The full variable domain, rest sourced from reference TRBV18 and TRBJ1-6, is NAGVMQNPRHLVRRRGQEARLRCSPMKGHSHVYWYRQLPEEGLKFMVYLQKENIIDESGMPKERFSAEFPKEGPSILRIQQVVRGDSAAYFCASSPTGQINSPLHFGNGTRLTVT.

This clonotype occurred many times. The chain combines TRBV7-2 with TRBJ1-1, with a tentative D call TRBD1 (5 bases). Per germline, CDR1 SGHTA and CDR2 FQGNSA. With 5 bases removed from V and 0 bases from J, the gap between germline ends came to 10 bases. CDR3 length equals 14 residues. In nucleotides, the CDR3 is TGTGCCAGCAGCCGCGGGGGGATGAACACTGAAGCTTTCTTT. Translating it yields CASSRGGMNTEAFF.

This clonotype turned up a few times. The chain uses TRBV4-1 and TRBJ2-3; D call uncertain. The CDR3 extends over 14 amino acids. V was trimmed by 4 bases and J by 3 bases, leaving 11 bases between them. Germline V lookup: CDR1 MGHRA, CDR2 YSYEKL. CDR3 loop: CASSRLMRTDTQYF. The CDR3 coding sequence is TGCGCCAGCAGCCGCCTCATGCGGACAGATACGCAGTATTTT.

This clonotype was observed a handful of times. CDR3 protein: CSARGDEQFF. The CDR3 DNA sequence: TGCAGTGCTAGGGGGGATGAGCAGTTCTTC. This chain links TRBV20-1 with TRBJ2-1; TRBD1 or TRBD2 may be the D gene (5 bases each). The CDR3 consists of 10 residues. With 3 bases removed from V and 8 bases from J, the gap between germline ends came to 5 bases. Germline assignment: CDR1 DFQATT and CDR2 SNEGSKA (reference sequence).

The V gene is TRBV20-1, the J gene TRBJ2-7, with 11 positions matching TRBD1. Germline CDR1 DFQATT, CDR2 SNEGSKA (reference sequence). This CDR3 is 13 amino acids long. V shed 6 bases, J shed 4 bases, and the junction held 5 bases outside the gene matches. In DNA, the CDR3 is TGCAGTGCCCGGACAGGGGGCTATTACGAGCAGTACTTC. It encodes CSARTGGYYEQYF.

The chain combines TRBV7-3 with TRBJ2-5, with D tentatively TRBD1 (6 bases). Per germline, CDR1 SGHTA and CDR2 FQGTGA. CDR3 length: 13 amino acids. The V gene lost 4 bases and the J gene lost 3 bases, with 9 bases spanning the gap. The DNA of the CDR3 is TGTGCCAGCAGCTCTGACAGGAAAGAGACCCAGTACTTC. Its translation is CASSSDRKETQYF.

The chain carries TRBV4-3 and TRBJ2-7, with D perhaps assigned TRBD1 or TRBD2 (5 bases each). Germline V gene data show CDR1 as LGHNA and CDR2 as YSLEER. This CDR3 has 16 residues. Trimming cost V 1 base and J 5 bases, with 18 bases left between them. The CDR3 protein is CASSQGSGRSRHEQYF. CDR3 nucleotides: TGCGCCAGCAGCCAAGGCTCAGGGAGAAGCCGCCACGAGCAGTACTTC.

The V and J genes are TRBV29-1 and TRBJ1-1; D is ambiguous. Germline V lookup: CDR1 SQVTM, CDR2 ANQGSEA. Trimming stripped 3 bases from V and 1 base from J, with 9 bases between. This CDR3 region has 13 residues. This CDR3 is CSVDAQPNTEAFF. The CDR3 DNA sequence: TGCAGCGTTGATGCGCAGCCGAACACTGAAGCTTTCTTT.

The chain uses TRBV7-2 and TRBJ2-5; 9 bases fit TRBD1. Germline CDR1 is SGHTA and CDR2 is FQGNSA. V dropped 5 bases and J dropped 8; count of bases not matched to a gene: 9. This CDR3 has 14 amino acids. In nucleotides, the CDR3 is TGTGCCAGCAGCGAACAGGGGGCAACGGCTACCCAGTACTTC. It specifies CASSEQGATATQYF.

This clonotype was picked up a small number of times. This rearrangement joins TRBV10-3 to TRBJ1-1, with a weak D call TRBD1 (6 bases). CDR3 length: 15 residues. Germline assignment: CDR1 ENHRY and CDR2 SYGVKD. The V gene lost 3 bases and the J gene lost 0 bases, with 11 bases spanning the gap. The CDR3 sequence: CAISDPDRMNTEAFF. The CDR3 region has the DNA TGTGCCATCAGTGACCCAGACAGGATGAACACTGAAGCTTTCTTT.

This clonotype was recorded at least ten times. The V call is TRBV18, the J call TRBJ2-5; TRBD1 matches at 7 bases. The V and J ends lost 3 bases and 5 bases, in that order; junction bases with no gene match: 3. Germline V gene data show CDR1 as KGHSH and CDR2 as LQKENI. CDR3 size: 13 residues. The CDR3 DNA follows: TGTGCCAGCTCACCGAGGGGGCGGGAGACCCAGTACTTC. It is translated as CASSPRGRETQYF.